This T cell receptor beta chain is from a study of post-analysis software for immune sequencing data. Researchers reported that TCR beta cDNA libraries carried unique molecular identifiers. A population of about 0.95 to 10 million T cells gave rise to a few hundred thousand cDNA molecules. TCRdb reanalysed the PCR reads using MiXCR and keeps one entry per CDR3 protein. This sample has about 430,000 distinct CDR3 sequences, with roughly 38% found just once. The sequencing input was blood. The receptor was derived from a girl aged 2 to 9 with multiple sclerosis.

The CDR3 spells CASSLLGQGIYEQYF. For the CDR3, the DNA is TGTGCCAGCAGTCTCCTAGGACAGGGTATCTACGAGCAGTACTTC. V usage is TRBV6-2 or TRBV6-3 and J usage is TRBJ2-7; 8 bases line up with TRBD1. V was pared by 5 bases and J by 3 bases, with 9 bases of the junction left unmatched. The length of the CDR3 is 15 residues. Germline V gene sequence: CDR1 MNHEY, CDR2 SVGEGT.